This T cell receptor beta chain was found in a study of cytomegalovirus exposure and HLA in healthy donors. Overall study results and limits: Researchers reported from a later analysis that most CMV-associated TCR beta chains appeared HLA-restricted. Rare TCR sequences predominated, though certain public TCRs were found in many donors.

The V gene end was trimmed by 4 bases and the J gene end by 1 base; junction bases not matched to a gene: 4. This CDR3 spans 15 amino acids. Germline V CDR1 and CDR2: SQVTM, ANQGSEA. The primer mix had 60 Vbeta and 13 Jbeta primers. Clones were sequenced by immunoSEQ multiplex PCR, and TCRdb holds only the in-frame ones, with some missing. The repertoire holds 210,000 or so clones, with roughly four fifths as singletons. As regards this clone: Its antigen is as yet unknown.

The TCR originated in a woman in her twenties or thirties in good health and CMV-seropositive. Sequenced input: PBMCs. V usage is TRBV29-1 and J usage is TRBJ2-3; TRBD2 matches at 11 bases. The CDR3, as DNA: TGCAGCGTTGGACTAGCGGGATTTGGCACAGATACGCAGTATTTT. As protein: CSVGLAGFGTDTQYF.